The 26 T cell receptor beta chains in this list originate from one sample, sequenced in a study of OX40 agonist ivuxolimab in advanced cancers. TCRdb's table, derived via immunoSEQ multiplex PCR, lists solely in-frame clones and lacks some. Counted here are some 130,000 clones, approximately 94% occurring once; the ten biggest clones make up 1%. The sequencing here drew on CD4+ or CD8+ T cells sorted from blood, taken in a trial of the OX40 agonist ivuxolimab. The source of these receptors is an adult with an advanced solid tumor such as melanoma, head and neck, liver or kidney cancer.

This chain links TRBV19 with TRBJ2-7; D is possibly TRBD1 (6 bases). The CDR3 is 13 residues long. V was trimmed by 4 bases and J by 3 bases, leaving 10 bases between them. From germline, CDR1 is LNHDA and CDR2 SQIVND (reference sequence). As DNA, the CDR3 is TGTGCCAGTAGTAGACAACAGGGCTACGAGCAGTACTTC. Translating gives CASSRQQGYEQYF. Drawing the rest from reference TRBV19 and TRBJ2-7, the complete variable domain is DGGITQSPKYLFRKEGQNVTLSCEQNLNHDAMYWYRQDPGQGLRLIYYSQIVNDFQKGDIAEGYSVSREKKESFPLTVTSAQKNPTAFYLCASSRQQGYEQYFGPGTRLTVT.

The genes are TRBV7-8 and TRBJ1-4; unclear D gene. The CDR3 length is 13 residues. Germline values: CDR1 SGHVS, CDR2 FQNEAQ. Trimming removed 0 bases from V and 14 bases from J, with 13 bases in between. This chain's CDR3 is CASSLAPASGLFF. CDR3 nucleotide sequence: TGTGCCAGCAGCTTAGCCCCGGCTTCGGGGCTGTTTTTT.

The V and J genes are TRBV5-1 and TRBJ1-6, with TRBD1 identical over 9 bases. The CDR3 has 17 residues. Germline V gene sequence: CDR1 SGHRS, CDR2 YFSETQ. J gave up 0 bases and V 4 bases, and 5 bases lay outside the gene matches. The CDR3 DNA is TGCGCCAGCAGCCCGGGACAGGGAAGCTCCTATAATTCACCCCTCCACTTT. Its protein is CASSPGQGSSYNSPLHF.

The chain has TRBV4-3 and TRBJ2-1; D is possibly TRBD1 or TRBD2 (5 bases each). Germline CDR1 and CDR2: LGHNA and YSLEER. This CDR3 comprises 15 residues. Trimming removed 4 bases at V and 7 bases at J, with 17 bases between. CDR3 residues: CASSRSGTVKNEQFF. Here the CDR3 DNA reads TGCGCCAGCAGCCGATCCGGGACGGTGAAGAATGAGCAGTTCTTC.

The chain joins TRBV6-6 to TRBJ2-7; D remains unclear. The CDR3 has 15 residues. The germline gives CDR1 MNHNY, CDR2 SVGAGI (reference sequence). V lost 0 bases to trimming and J lost 0 bases, with 9 bases between them. The CDR3, as DNA: TGTGCCAGCAGTTACTCGAAGGTCGGCTCCTACGAGCAGTACTTC. Amino acids: CASSYSKVGSYEQYF.

V is TRBV5-1 and J is TRBJ1-1; D might be TRBD1 (5 bases). Per the germline V gene, CDR1 is SGHRS and CDR2 is YFSETQ. The CDR3 is 14 amino acids. The ends were cut back, 0 bases at V and 2 bases at J, with 8 bases in the middle. Here the CDR3 reads CASSLGQINTEAFF. CDR3 sequence (DNA): TGCGCCAGCAGCTTGGGACAGATTAACACTGAAGCTTTCTTT.

The rearrangement joins TRBV6-1 to TRBJ2-5; TRBD2 aligns across 10 bases. After removal of 5 bases from V and 1 base from J, the junction contained 4 bases not matched to a gene. The CDR3 runs 15 residues. Germline values: CDR1 MNHNS, CDR2 SASEGT. The CDR3 DNA reads TGTGCCAGCAGTTTCGGGACTAGCGCCCAAGAGACCCAGTACTTC. Protein product: CASSFGTSAQETQYF.

The rearrangement links TRBV5-4 to TRBJ2-7, with a possible D match to TRBD2 (5 bases). Between the trimmed V and J ends, which lost 0 bases and 5 bases, there was a span of 12 bases. Per germline, CDR1 SGHNT and CDR2 YYREEE (reference sequence). The length of the CDR3 is 14 residues. CDR3 nucleotide sequence: TGTGCCAGCAGCTTGGCGGGAACCGGCCACGAGCAGTACTTC. As protein: CASSLAGTGHEQYF. The full variable domain, in which reference TRBV5-4 and TRBJ2-7 provide the parts outside the CDR3, is ETGVTQSPTHLIKTRGQQVTLRCSSQSGHNTVSWYQQALGQGPQFIFQYYREEENGRGNFPPRFSGLQFPNYSSELNVNALELDDSALYLCASSLAGTGHEQYFGPGTRLTVT.

The chain couples TRBV10-3 to TRBJ2-1; no definite D call. This CDR3 is 15 amino acids long. Per the germline V gene, CDR1 is ENHRY and CDR2 is SYGVKD. This CDR3 reads CGAGKGSETYNEQFF. Here the CDR3 DNA reads TGTGGCGCTGGGAAAGGGTCGGAGACCTACAATGAGCAGTTCTTC.

V is TRBV7-9 and J is TRBJ1-3; D is ambiguous. The CDR3 is made up of 13 amino acids. Germline V gene data show CDR1 as SEHNR and CDR2 as FQNEAQ (reference sequence). V was cut by 4 bases and J by 4 bases, with 8 bases left in between. The CDR3 region has the DNA TGTGCCAGCAGCTCAGGACTCGGAAACACCATATATTTT. Translating it yields CASSSGLGNTIYF.

This chain joins TRBV10-3 and TRBJ2-1; TRBD1 aligns across 11 bases. The CDR3 runs to 14 residues. V gave up 10 bases and J gave up 4 bases; unmatched junction bases: 6. Germline-derived CDR1 and CDR2 are ENHRY and SYGVKD. CDR3 nucleotides: TGTGCCACCGGCGGGACAGGGGGATACAATGAGCAGTTCTTC. It codes for CATGGTGGYNEQFF.

This sequence joins TRBV2 and TRBJ1-4; the D gene is possibly TRBD1 (5 bases). Germline V CDR1 and CDR2: SNHLY, FYNNEI. V lost 0 bases, J lost 4 bases, and 12 bases lay in between. The CDR3 totals 16 residues. For the CDR3, the DNA is TGTGCCAGCAGTGAAGCGGGGGGACTGTTTAATGAAAAACTGTTTTTT. It encodes CASSEAGGLFNEKLFF. The entire variable domain, with the rest obtained from reference TRBV2 and TRBJ1-4, is as follows: EPEVTQTPSHQVTQMGQEVILRCVPISNHLYFYWYRQILGQKVEFLVSFYNNEISEKSEIFDDQFSVERPDGSNFTLKIRSTKLEDSAMYFCASSEAGGLFNEKLFFGSGTQLSVL.

V gene TRBV5-1 combines with J gene TRBJ1-4; 11 bases align to TRBD1. Germline V gives CDR1 SGHRS, CDR2 YFSETQ. CDR3 length equals 16 residues. V shed 5 bases, J shed 8 bases, and the junction held 11 bases outside the gene matches. Written as DNA, the CDR3 is TGCGCCAGCAGTTTCGGCCAGGGACAGGGGGTCGAAAAACTGTTTTTT. It encodes CASSFGQGQGVEKLFF. Full variable domain (rest looked up from reference TRBV5-1 and TRBJ1-4): KAGVTQTPRYLIKTRGQQVTLSCSPISGHRSVSWYQQTPGQGLQFLFEYFSETQRNKGNFPGRFSGRQFSNSRSEMNVSTLELGDSALYLCASSFGQGQGVEKLFFGSGTQLSVL.

This clone was seen only a few times. The chain links TRBV7-2 to TRBJ2-2, with 14 bases lining up with TRBD2. This CDR3 has 16 amino acids. CDR1 SGHTA and CDR2 FQGNSA come from the germline V gene. J gave up 4 bases and V 4 bases, and 2 bases lay outside the gene matches. The CDR3 is CASSSGTSGGTGELFF. The CDR3 region has the DNA TGTGCCAGCAGCTCGGGGACTAGCGGGGGCACCGGGGAGCTGTTTTTT.

The genes are TRBV18 and TRBJ2-2; 11 bases align to TRBD1. The CDR3 consists of 16 residues. Germline V gives CDR1 KGHSH, CDR2 LQKENI. The V segment lost 6 bases and the J segment 7 bases; nucleotides outside the gene matches: 10. CDR3 protein: CASSVGQGAKGGELFF. The DNA of the CDR3 is TGTGCCAGCTCCGTTGGACAGGGGGCGAAAGGCGGGGAGCTGTTTTTT.

The J gene is TRBJ1-1, the V gene TRBV11-2; TRBD1 agrees at 10 bases. The V gene's germline CDR1 is SGHAT and CDR2 FQNNGV. The trim removed 1 base at V and 5 bases at J, leaving 10 bases unmatched. The CDR3 runs to 17 residues. Here the CDR3 DNA reads TGTGCCAGCAGCTTAGGATGGACAGGGGGAAGACAGACTGAAGCTTTCTTT. Its protein is CASSLGWTGGRQTEAFF.

This chain connects TRBV5-4 to TRBJ2-7, with D possibly TRBD1 on 6 matching bases. Per germline, CDR1 SGHNT and CDR2 YYREEE (reference sequence). V lost 4 bases, J lost 3 bases, and 14 bases lay in between. The CDR3 has 14 amino acids. CDR3 loop: CASSPAGRGYEQYF. The CDR3 region has the DNA TGTGCCAGCAGCCCCGCGGGCAGGGGCTACGAGCAGTACTTC.

For this clone: Likely a read error: the CDR3 ends without its conserved phenylalanine or tryptophan. The chain uses TRBV27 and TRBJ2-7; D is unclear. The CDR3 extends over 14 amino acids. V lost 0 bases, J lost 5 bases, and 11 bases lay in between. The germline CDR1 and CDR2 sequences are MNHEY and SMNVEV (reference sequence). As DNA, the CDR3 is TGTGCCAGCAGTTTATCCCAATACCGCCACGAGCAGTACCTC. Translation gives CASSLSQYRHEQYL.

The chain has TRBV11-2 and TRBJ1-1, with D unresolved. Germline V gene data show CDR1 as SGHAT and CDR2 as FQNNGV. Trimming took off 6 bases at V and 7 bases at J, with 9 bases between the two ends. The CDR3 spans 11 residues. DNA for the CDR3: TGTGCCAGCAGTCTTTTCTATGAAGCTTTCTTT. It is translated as CASSLFYEAFF. Full variable domain (rest looked up from reference TRBV11-2 and TRBJ1-1): EAGVAQSPRYKIIEKRQSVAFWCNPISGHATLYWYQQILGQGPKLLIQFQNNGVVDDSQLPKDRFSAERLKGVDSTLKIQPAKLEDSAVYLCASSLFYEAFFGQGTRLTVV.

The chain employs TRBV6-1 and TRBJ1-1, with D possibly TRBD1 on 6 matching bases. CDR1 MNHNS and CDR2 SASEGT come from the germline V gene. Deletions cut 0 bases from V and 1 base from J, with 18 bases between. The CDR3 contains 18 residues. CDR3 loop: CASSEALRYGGRNTEAFF. DNA of the CDR3: TGTGCCAGCAGTGAAGCGCTTCGATATGGGGGGCGGAACACTGAAGCTTTCTTT.

V is TRBV9 and J is TRBJ2-2; weak D call: TRBD2 (6 bases). Trimming left V 3 bases short and J 0 bases short, with 12 bases between. Germline V gene sequence: CDR1 SGDLS, CDR2 YYNGEE. The CDR3 has 16 residues. For the CDR3, the DNA is TGTGCCAGCAGCGCAACGGGACTTTCGAACACCGGGGAGCTGTTTTTT. Translated, it gives CASSATGLSNTGELFF. Filled out from reference TRBV9 and TRBJ2-2, the complete variable domain reads DSGVTQTPKHLITATGQRVTLRCSPRSGDLSVYWYQQSLDQGLQFLIQYYNGEERAKGNILERFSAQQFPDLHSELNLSSLELGDSALYFCASSATGLSNTGELFFGEGSRLTVL.

This clone was picked up one time. V usage is TRBV25-1 and J usage is TRBJ1-2, with D tentatively TRBD1 (6 bases). V was trimmed by 6 bases and J by 7 bases, leaving 12 bases between them. The CDR3 consists of 12 residues. Germline CDR1 and CDR2: MGHDK and SYGVNS. The CDR3 region is CASREGVSGYTF. CDR3 nucleotides: TGTGCCAGCAGGGAGGGGGTTTCTGGCTACACCTTC.

This clone appeared once. Written as DNA, the CDR3 is TGTGCCAGCAGCTTGGGGGCAGTGAACACCGGGGAGCTGTTTTTT. This sequence encodes CASSLGAVNTGELFF. The gene calls are TRBV5-4 and TRBJ2-2, with D uncertain. There are 15 residues in the CDR3. CDR1 is SGHNT, CDR2 YYREEE, per germline (reference sequence). V was pared by 0 bases and J by 1 base, with 7 bases between.

This chain links TRBV6-1 with TRBJ1-5, with 9 bases matching TRBD1. The length of the CDR3 is 14 residues. Germline V lookup: CDR1 MNHNS, CDR2 SASEGT. Losses at the gene ends were 6 bases for V and 7 bases for J; bases not matched to a gene: 7. The CDR3 loop is CASRPQGAEQPQHF. CDR3 coding DNA: TGTGCCAGCAGGCCACAGGGGGCTGAGCAGCCCCAGCATTTT.

The V gene is TRBV2, the J gene TRBJ1-4; a possible D gene is TRBD1 (6 bases). The germline V gene has CDR1 SNHLY and CDR2 FYNNEI. Trimming pared 7 bases from V and 3 bases from J, leaving 15 bases between. The CDR3 totals 15 residues. The CDR3 DNA sequence: TGTGCCAGCACGGGAGGGGGTCTGGCTAATGAAAAACTGTTTTTT. Protein product: CASTGGGLANEKLFF.

This chain uses TRBV6-6 with TRBJ1-3; D is ambiguous. The V end was cut by 5 bases, the J end by 1 base, with 6 bases between. Germline lookup yields CDR1 MNHNY and CDR2 SVGAGI (reference sequence). The CDR3 covers 13 residues. The CDR3 DNA reads as TGTGCCAGCAGTCGGCTTTCTGGAAACACCATATATTTT. This gives the protein CASSRLSGNTIYF.